The clone carrying this TCR beta chain has ten or more counts. Its antigen remains unidentified. The data originate from a study of early T cells in non-severe SARS-CoV-2 infection. Study information: Bulk RNA isolated from unsorted whole blood underwent sequencing; chains were not paired. Overall study findings and caveats: Private and CD4 specificities were missed by VDJdb matching, skewed to anti-spike CD8.

V was shortened by 0 bases and J by 7 bases, with 16 bases between the two germline ends. The CDR3 is made up of 16 amino acids. The V gene's germline CDR1 is MGHRA and CDR2 YSYEKL. Attached unique molecular identifiers marked individual cDNA molecules. TCRdb reprocessed the 5' RACE reads with MiXCR, giving one entry per CDR3 protein. The sample yields tens of thousands of distinct CDR3 sequences, around 9.3% seen once. J is TRBJ1-5 and V is TRBV4-1; D remains ambiguous. Sequenced here: whole blood, sampled at baseline. This TCR derives from an adult who was a healthcare worker with PCR-confirmed SARS-CoV-2 infection or an uninfected control (not recorded which). The CDR3 nucleotides read TGCGCCAGCAGCCAAGATTACAACTACGTAGGCCAGCCCCAGCATTTT. Translating it yields CASSQDYNYVGQPQHF.